This TCR beta chain was profiled in a study of T cell repertoires and HLA-DP antigens. Background on the study: CD4+ T cells were cocultured with HeLa cells expressing HLA-DP.

As to this clone: The target antigen is unknown.

V lost 4 bases and J 3 bases, leaving 13 bases between the germline ends. CDR3 length: 14 residues. The germline gives CDR1 SGHRS, CDR2 YFSETQ. Untouched CD4+ T cells were bead-isolated at approximately 98% purity. The data were produced by immunoSEQ multiplex PCR, yet TCRdb's version contains in-frame clones alone and is incomplete. The sample consists of approximately 89,000 clones, about 89% of them appearing once. The specimen was CD4+ T cells from PBMCs. The J gene is TRBJ1-1, the V gene TRBV5-1, with D possibly matching TRBD1 (5 bases). The sequence came from a man in his fifties or sixties in good health and CMV-seronegative. The CDR3 DNA reads as TGCGCCAGCAGCCTCAATGGCAGGGACACTGAAGCTTTCTTT. Protein product: CASSLNGRDTEAFF. Full variable domain (outside the CDR3, taken from reference TRBV5-1 and TRBJ1-1): KAGVTQTPRYLIKTRGQQVTLSCSPISGHRSVSWYQQTPGQGLQFLFEYFSETQRNKGNFPGRFSGRQFSNSRSEMNVSTLELGDSALYLCASSLNGRDTEAFFGQGTRLTVV.